The present entry profiles one T cell receptor (beta chain) with its context. The antigen is not known. This record comes from a study of T cell clonotyping in hematopoietic cell transplantation. General study results and limits: Few recipient clonotypes overlapped donors; over 95% were de novo at given depth. Recipient TCR diversity dropped after transplant; expanded clonotypes rose from day 30 to 180. Broader posttransplant TCR repertoire diversity was predicted by graft donor and pretransplant recipient Inverse Simpson Index values. No sorting was done, leaving CD4 and CD8 contributions mixed.

This CDR3 region has 11 residues. V was cut by 2 bases and J by 11 bases, with 9 bases left in between. Germline-derived CDR1 and CDR2 are SGHAT and FQNNGV. Libraries were prepared by immunoSEQ multiplex PCR; TCRdb keeps only in-frame clonotypes and omits some of them. The repertoire consists of about 16,000 clones, with about 57% occurring once and the leading ten covering approximately 12%. Here the sequenced sample was PBMCs, taken 30 days after allogeneic stem cell transplant. The sequence was obtained from a male patient in his fifties or sixties who had an allogeneic stem cell transplant from an unrelated donor, so T cells may come from the graft donor. Some clones in this sample may be carry-over from other donors' samples. The chain is built from TRBV11-2 and TRBJ1-1; D not resolved. CDR3 amino acids: CASSLTMGAFF. The CDR3 nucleotides read TGTGCCAGCAGCTTAACGATGGGGGCTTTCTTT.